These 16 T cell receptor beta chains originate from one sample sequenced in a study of blood T cell repertoires in COVID-19. TCRdb's table, derived via immunoSEQ multiplex PCR, lists solely in-frame clones and lacks some. This table holds 90,000 or so clones, about 76% found once. The sequenced material came from peripheral blood. The receptor set was obtained from a human donor in a cohort sampled during active COVID-19.

The V call is TRBV7-2, the J call TRBJ1-2; TRBD1 might be the D (6 bases). Germline V gene data show CDR1 as SGHTA and CDR2 as FQGNSA. V was clipped by 1 base and J by 2 bases, with 11 bases between them. The CDR3 loop spans 15 amino acids. The CDR3 nucleotides are TGTGCCAGCAGCTTAGAACGGGGGGGCAACTATGGCTACACCTTC. This codes for CASSLERGGNYGYTF. Using reference TRBV7-2 and TRBJ1-2 for the parts outside the CDR3, the full variable domain is GAGVSQSPSNKVTEKGKDVELRCDPISGHTALYWYRQSLGQGLEFLIYFQGNSAPDKSGLPSDRFSAERTGGSVSTLTIQRTQQEDSAVYLCASSLERGGNYGYTFGSGTRLTVV.

The chain combines TRBV18 with TRBJ1-2, with 8 nucleotides matching TRBD1. Trimming took 3 bases from V and 2 from J; bases not matched to a gene: 5. The CDR3 has 15 amino acids. Germline CDR1 KGHSH, CDR2 LQKENI. CDR3 nucleotides: TGTGCCAGCTCACCGCAAACAGGGGGAAACTATGGCTACACCTTC. Protein: CASSPQTGGNYGYTF.

The CDR3 region has the DNA TGTGCCAGCCCCCCATTGGGACAGGGCCCTCCTAATGAGCAGTTCTTC. Its translation is CASPPLGQGPPNEQFF. The chain couples TRBV28 to TRBJ2-1; 9 bases are a match to TRBD1. V lost 8 bases and J lost 7; bases outside the gene matches: 15. The CDR3 has 16 residues. Germline CDR1 is MDHEN and CDR2 is SYDVKM.

CDR3 nucleotide sequence: TGTGCCAGCAGACTAACAGGGGCCTACGAGCAGTACTTC. Translation gives CASRLTGAYEQYF. The chain combines TRBV12-3 or TRBV12-4 with TRBJ2-7; 7 bases are shared with TRBD1. The J segment lost 2 bases and the V segment lost 6 bases, leaving 4 bases of the junction unmatched. The CDR3 spans 13 residues.

The CDR3 DNA is TGTGCCAGCAGACGGGACAGGACCTACGAGCAGTACTTC. As protein: CASRRDRTYEQYF. J is TRBJ2-7 and V is TRBV12-3 or TRBV12-4, with 8 bases aligning to TRBD1. V was clipped by 6 bases and J by 2 bases; unmatched bases: 3. This CDR3 contains 13 residues.

The chain is built from TRBV4-3 and TRBJ2-1, with D perhaps TRBD2 (6 bases). V gave up 1 base and J gave up 8 bases, with 15 bases separating them. The V gene's germline CDR1 is LGHNA and CDR2 YSLEER. The CDR3 has 15 amino acids. The CDR3: CASSQGANPGDEQFF. In DNA, the CDR3 is TGCGCCAGCAGCCAAGGAGCAAACCCGGGGGATGAGCAGTTCTTC.

The rearrangement joins TRBV28 to TRBJ1-5; TRBD1 is a possible D gene (5 bases). Trimming pared 6 bases from V and 8 bases from J, leaving 23 bases between. The CDR3 is made up of 16 amino acids. CDR1 MDHEN and CDR2 SYDVKM come from the germline V gene. CDR3 sequence: CASSPARGPREKPQHF. The CDR3 bases are TGTGCCAGCAGCCCCGCTAGGGGTCCAAGGGAAAAGCCCCAGCATTTT.

The rearrangement links TRBV4-3 to TRBJ1-2; D not resolved. Trimming took 0 bases from V and 4 from J, leaving 18 bases between them. The CDR3 is 17 amino acids. Germline V CDR1 and CDR2: LGHNA, YSLEER. The CDR3 sequence: CASSQDAGSHRRYGYTF. The CDR3 coding sequence is TGCGCCAGCAGCCAAGACGCGGGTTCACACCGTCGCTATGGCTACACCTTC.

This clone has more than one count but fewer than ten. The chain links TRBV6-5 to TRBJ1-1, with TRBD1 identical over 8 bases. V dropped 2 bases and J dropped 4; count of bases not matched to a gene: 9. CDR3 length: 16 amino acids. CDR1 is MNHEY, CDR2 SVGAGI, per germline. Here the CDR3 reads CASSYSPTGASTEAFF. For the CDR3, the DNA is TGTGCCAGCAGTTACAGTCCGACAGGGGCTTCCACTGAAGCTTTCTTT.

V gene TRBV5-1 combines with J gene TRBJ1-1; TRBD1 might be the D (5 bases). Germline V gene sequence: CDR1 SGHRS, CDR2 YFSETQ. Trimming pared 3 bases from V and 1 base from J, leaving 7 bases between. CDR3 size: 13 residues. The CDR3 DNA reads TGCGCCAGCAGCTATCAGGGGAACACTGAAGCTTTCTTT. It is translated as CASSYQGNTEAFF.

This rearrangement joins TRBV27 to TRBJ2-2, with 8 bases fitting TRBD1. The CDR3 loop spans 16 amino acids. Germline V gene sequence: CDR1 MNHEY, CDR2 SMNVEV (reference sequence). The V segment lost 5 bases and the J segment 0 bases; nucleotides outside the gene matches: 5. The CDR3 coding sequence is TGTGCCAGCAGTGGCCCGGGACAGGCGAACACCGGGGAGCTGTTTTTT. This translates into CASSGPGQANTGELFF.

Concerning this clone itself: The sample carries other DNA sequences with the same CDR3. The rearrangement uses TRBV5-1 and TRBJ2-3; tentatively, D is TRBD1 (5 bases). V gave up 0 bases and J gave up 0 bases, with 5 bases separating them. Germline CDR1 SGHRS, CDR2 YFSETQ. The CDR3 extends over 14 amino acids. CDR3 sequence (DNA): TGCGCCAGCAGCTTGGGACAGAGCACAGATACGCAGTATTTT. It yields the protein CASSLGQSTDTQYF.

V is TRBV5-1 and J is TRBJ1-4; no clear D. Per the germline V gene, CDR1 is SGHRS and CDR2 is YFSETQ. This CDR3 contains 13 residues. Deletions cut 6 bases from V and 7 bases from J, with 13 bases between. CDR3 residues: CASTSSGREKLFF. In DNA, the CDR3 is TGCGCCAGCACCTCAAGTGGGCGTGAAAAACTGTTTTTT.

About this clone itself: The identical CDR3 is also encoded by other nucleotide sequences in the sample. V gene TRBV5-1 combines with J gene TRBJ1-1, with TRBD1 as a possible D gene (5 bases). There are 13 residues in the CDR3. V lost 2 bases and J 1 base, leaving 6 bases between the germline ends. Germline CDR1 and CDR2: SGHRS and YFSETQ. This CDR3 is CASSFDRNTEAFF. The CDR3 DNA reads as TGCGCCAGCAGCTTTGACAGGAACACTGAAGCTTTCTTT.

This sequence joins TRBV14 and TRBJ2-7; 8 nucleotides line up with TRBD2. The CDR3 consists of 14 residues. Germline CDR1 is SGHDN and CDR2 is FVKESK. Trimming cost V 1 base and J 4 bases; bases outside gene matches: 3. The DNA for the CDR3 is TGTGCCAGCAGCCAAGTTAGCGGGAAGTACGAGCAGTACTTC. Amino acid sequence: CASSQVSGKYEQYF.

This chain joins TRBV5-1 and TRBJ2-7, with D possibly TRBD1 on 6 matching bases. V lost 4 bases and J 3 bases, leaving 11 bases between the germline ends. Germline lookup yields CDR1 SGHRS and CDR2 YFSETQ. This CDR3 comprises 13 residues. DNA for the CDR3: TGCGCCAGCAGCGCCGGACAGTACTACGAGCAGTACTTC. Translating it yields CASSAGQYYEQYF.